This T cell receptor (beta chain) appears in the sequencing data of a study of T cells in Graves' hyperthyroidism and ophthalmopathy (dated by TCRdb to about 2019). The study in broad terms: Peripheral blood samples were taken at the time of initial diagnosis, prior to any treatment. Prospective prediction of ophthalmopathy was tested in an independent validation cohort consisting of 18 to 20 hyperthyroidism patients and approximately 16 patients who later progressed to ophthalmopathy. To identify distinguishing TCR V-J signatures, a discovery cohort of roughly 100 patients was used, comprising approximately 40 with Graves' ophthalmopathy and 57 with stable Graves' hyperthyroidism. Thyroid tissue and blood T-cell repertoires from roughly 6 Graves' hyperthyroidism patients were also compared in the study. TCR Vbeta CDR3 sequencing of 120 to 150 peripheral blood samples (43 ophthalmopathy, 75 to 80 hyperthyroidism and some 17 progressor patients) is reported in the paper. For training and testing, the roughly 93 patients in the discovery cohort were randomly divided in a 7:3 ratio. After blood sampling, hyperthyroidism patients were treated with methimazole at a starting dose of 30 mg daily, and ophthalmopathy patients were treated with high-dose intravenous methylprednisolone. Overall results and qualifications from the work: A model built on a 13 V-J signature distinguished ophthalmopathy from stable hyperthyroidism, reaching around 87% sensitivity and under 84% specificity in cross-validation and 80%/75% in testing. In validation, the model predicted progression to ophthalmopathy a median of about 6 months before onset, with approximately 70% sensitivity and just under 75% specificity. Most expanded thyroid clonotypes (frequency above 0.001) were also detected in blood, a finding suggesting that blood repertoires may reflect thyroid immune responses. No statistical method was used to fix the sample size in advance, and group allocation was not hidden from the investigators.

In the germline V gene (reference sequence), CDR1 corresponds to LNHDA and CDR2 to SQIVND. The CDR3 starts with the cysteine, ends with the phenylalanine, and has 15 residues. This entry keeps only the CDR3 DNA: 45 bases, framed from base 1. V and J lose 3 bases and 1 base, and a span of 11 bases separates them. This clonotype was picked up many times. The clone's antigen remains unknown. It has no much larger one-base neighbor in the sample; base qualities were not kept. Stable Graves' hyperthyroidism was defined as the absence of progression to ophthalmopathy over 18 months of follow-up. Hyperthyroidism patients were aged 18 to 65 years and newly diagnosed, with disease duration of less than 2 months. Any patient with an uncontrolled infection, another autoimmune disease, pregnancy or lactation was excluded. Diagnoses were established on the basis of clinical symptoms, serum thyroxine and TRAb, thyroid ultrasound, and orbital computed tomography. PBMCs were separated from 8 to 10 ml of fresh peripheral blood using Ficoll-Paque density gradient centrifugation. Trizol reagent was used to extract total RNA, and RNA quality was then checked on an Agilent 2100 Bioanalyzer.

The TCR beta CDR3 regions were amplified from RNA transcripts. For the first round of RT-PCR on the TCR CDR3, the HTBI primer set was used together with the Qiagen OneStep RT-PCR kit. A second multiplex PCR round built the libraries, followed by size selection and purification. Paired-end sequencing of the libraries was performed with 100 bp reads on an Illumina HiSeq2000. Processing in the source paper ran as follows. SOAPnuke was used to process the raw data, throwing out any read that contained adapters or uncalled bases, had a mean Phred below 15, or lacked an exact constant-primer or identifier match. High-quality paired reads were merged using COPE v1.2.5, and each unique nucleotide sequence was defined as a clonotype. MiTCR v1.1 was used to align clonotypes to the IMGT TRBV, TRBD and TRBJ reference segments. The analysis included only V-J combinations with a frequency above 0.0001, which together covered 98% to 99.2% of the repertoires. The TCS score was defined as F50 (clonal expansion) divided by E x V (chaos), with BLOSUM62-based TCRdist calculated between CDR3 peptides within each V-J. Welch's t-statistics and random forest reduced 514 V-J features to 10 to 15, which were used in a naive Bayes classifier (R e1071). Through fastp at Q25 and MiXCR, TCRdb rebuilt clones from the public reads, retaining in-frame beta chains. Each entry is one CDR3 protein sequence, shown with its most common DNA and genes. TCRdb, not the original authors, processed these V and J calls. For this sample the table gives 500,000 to 650,000 distinct CDR3 sequences, of which about 14% were detected only once. The ten top clones hold approximately 13% of the sample.

The clonotype originates from a woman aged 40-49 years with Graves' hyperthyroidism. Rearrangement joined TRBV19 to TRBJ2-3, with TRBD2 as a weak D call on 5 bases. The sequenced material came from blood. The bases read TGTGCCAGTAGTATCGACGGAGGCGGCACAGATACGCAGTATTTT. Its product reads: CASSIDGGGTDTQYF.